The 32 T cell receptor beta chains below were found in one sample sequenced in a study of blood T cell repertoires in COVID-19 (TCRdb year 2020). Library preparation used the immunoSEQ multiplex PCR assay. TCRdb took this table from immuneACCESS and kept in-frame rearrangements with V and J called. Such tables lack part of the clones; where checked against another copy, unresolved V genes explain under half of the gap, and the rest is unexplained. For this sample there are 200,000 to 250,000 clones; under 85% appear just once. About 2% of the sample lies in the top ten. The sequencing input was PBMCs or T cells enriched from blood (not recorded which). The receptors come from a man aged 55 to 70 who had recovered from COVID-19.

This clone was seen only a few times. The chain couples TRBV29-1 to TRBJ2-1, with no clear D. This CDR3 has 9 amino acids. Germline V gene lookup returns CDR1 SQVTM and CDR2 ANQGSEA. The V and J ends lost 3 bases and 8 bases respectively, with 2 bases between them. The CDR3 DNA reads TGCAGCGTTGACTATGAGCAGTTCTTC. Protein: CSVDYEQFF.

V is TRBV6-2 or TRBV6-3 and J is TRBJ2-4; D not resolved. In germline, CDR1 is MNHEY, CDR2 SVGEGT. V was shortened by 2 bases and J by 2 bases, with 10 bases between the two germline ends. The CDR3 runs to 15 residues. Here the CDR3 DNA reads TGTGCCAGCAGTTACGCGGCCGGTACCAAAAACATTCAGTACTTC. Residues: CASSYAAGTKNIQYF.

The CDR3 coding sequence is TGTGCCAGCAGCACGCAACTGACCGGACAGGGATTGGAGGAAAAACTGTTTTTT. Encoded protein: CASSTQLTGQGLEEKLFF. The chain couples TRBV7-9 to TRBJ1-4, with 8 positions matching TRBD1. Germline lookup yields CDR1 SEHNR and CDR2 FQNEAQ (reference sequence). V shed 5 bases and J 8 bases; nucleotides not matched to a gene: 19. This CDR3 has 18 amino acids.

A single count supports this clone. This CDR3 is CASSDRHSTDTQYF. CDR3 nucleotide sequence: TGTGCCAGTAGCGACAGGCATAGCACAGATACGCAGTATTTT. The chain joins TRBV19 to TRBJ2-3; D is perhaps TRBD1 (6 bases). Trimming shortened V by 6 bases and J by 0 bases, and 10 bases separated the two germline ends. This CDR3 spans 14 amino acids. Per germline, CDR1 LNHDA and CDR2 SQIVND (reference sequence).

Remarks on this clone: A read error may account for a junction end that differs from germline. The chain couples TRBV7-7 to TRBJ2-3; 8 bases fit TRBD2. The germline V gene has CDR1 SSHAT and CDR2 FNYEAQ (reference sequence). The CDR3 runs 15 residues. CDR3 region: CASSRAGVPTDTQYF. The DNA for the CDR3 is TGTGCTAGCAGCCGAGCGGGGGTTCCCACAGATACGCAGTATTTT.

The chain recombines TRBV6-5 with TRBJ1-5, with TRBD1 identical over 8 bases. J lost 4 bases, V lost 4 bases, and 3 bases had no gene match. Germline V gene sequence: CDR1 MNHEY, CDR2 SVGAGI. This CDR3 contains 14 residues. In nucleotides, the CDR3 is TGTGCCAGCAGTTCACAGGGGGGGAATCAGCCCCAGCATTTT. It specifies CASSSQGGNQPQHF.

CDR3 residues: CASNPAGRPYGYTF. In DNA form, the CDR3 reads TGTGCCAGCAATCCGGCAGGGCGGCCCTATGGCTACACCTTC. This chain uses TRBV27 with TRBJ1-2; possibly TRBD1 for D (5 bases). CDR1 is MNHEY and CDR2 is SMNVEV in the germline V gene (reference sequence). The CDR3 covers 14 residues. The V end was cut by 7 bases, the J end by 4 bases, with 16 bases between.

The chain uses TRBV2 and TRBJ1-2, with TRBD1 identical over 10 bases. Germline V lookup: CDR1 SNHLY, CDR2 FYNNEI. This CDR3 comprises 16 residues. The junction had 6 bases not matched to a gene; V was cut back by 2 bases and J by 3 bases. As DNA, the CDR3 is TGTGCCAGCAGTGAAAGCCCGGGACAGGGGTACTATGGCTACACCTTC. Translating it yields CASSESPGQGYYGYTF.

J is TRBJ1-1 and V is TRBV28; TRBD1 agrees at 9 bases. J was trimmed by 5 bases and V by 4 bases; bases with no gene match: 8. The length of the CDR3 is 15 residues. CDR1 is MDHEN and CDR2 is SYDVKM in the germline V gene. The CDR3 sequence: CASSSLTGGGTEAFF. The CDR3 DNA sequence: TGTGCCAGCAGTTCCCTGACAGGGGGAGGTACTGAAGCTTTCTTT.

The gene calls are TRBV24-1 and TRBJ2-2; D ambiguous. The CDR3 runs to 13 residues. With 5 bases removed from V and 0 bases from J, the gap between germline ends came to 3 bases. From germline, CDR1 is KGHDR and CDR2 SFDVKD. The CDR3 coding sequence is TGTGCCACCAGTGCTCCGAACACCGGGGAGCTGTTTTTT. The encoded protein is CATSAPNTGELFF.

This clone was observed a few times. This sequence joins TRBV19 and TRBJ1-1; the match to TRBD1 covers 9 bases. CDR3 length equals 14 residues. V shed 5 bases, J shed 4 bases, and the junction held 5 bases outside the gene matches. CDR1 and CDR2 (germline): LNHDA, SQIVND (reference sequence). CDR3 DNA sequence: TGTGCCAGTAGTGCGGACAGGGGCGCCACTGAAGCTTTCTTT. This translates into CASSADRGATEAFF. Full variable domain (remainder filled in from reference TRBV19 and TRBJ1-1): DGGITQSPKYLFRKEGQNVTLSCEQNLNHDAMYWYRQDPGQGLRLIYYSQIVNDFQKGDIAEGYSVSREKKESFPLTVTSAQKNPTAFYLCASSADRGATEAFFGQGTRLTVV.

The chain is built from TRBV18 and TRBJ2-7; 9 bases fit TRBD1. Trimming took 6 bases from V and 5 from J; bases not matched to a gene: 5. The CDR3 spans 13 residues. Germline V CDR1 and CDR2: KGHSH, LQKENI. The CDR3 DNA sequence: TGTGCCAGCTCGCGGGACAGGGTCAACGAGCAGTACTTC. Its translation is CASSRDRVNEQYF.

The V gene is TRBV5-1, the J gene TRBJ1-6; D ambiguous. This CDR3 is 17 amino acids long. Germline CDR1 and CDR2: SGHRS and YFSETQ. V lost 3 bases and J 0 bases, leaving 13 bases between the germline ends. CDR3 nucleotides: TGCGCCAGCAGCTCGGACTTAGAAATCTCCTATAATTCACCCCTCCACTTT. Its translation is CASSSDLEISYNSPLHF.

This chain connects TRBV6-2 or TRBV6-3 to TRBJ2-5; 8 nucleotides line up with TRBD1. In germline, CDR1 is MNHEY, CDR2 SVGEGT. The trim removed 5 bases at V and 1 base at J, leaving 6 bases unmatched. This CDR3 is built from 15 residues. In nucleotides, the CDR3 is TGTGCCAGCAGTGGACAGGGTTCAGGCCAAGAGACCCAGTACTTC. Amino acid sequence: CASSGQGSGQETQYF.

This clone was seen once. The gene calls are TRBV10-1 and TRBJ2-7; D is undetermined. CDR3 length: 11 residues. Trimming pared 7 bases from V and 4 bases from J, leaving 8 bases between. Germline-derived CDR1 and CDR2 are WNHNN and SYGVQD (reference sequence). This CDR3 is CASTRVYEQYF. The CDR3 region has the DNA TGCGCCAGCACACGGGTTTACGAGCAGTACTTC.

The rearrangement joins TRBV5-6 to TRBJ2-5; tentative D call: TRBD1 (6 bases). Germline V gives CDR1 SGHDT, CDR2 YYEEEE. The V end was cut by 3 bases, the J end by 5 bases, with 8 bases between. The CDR3 contains 12 residues. The CDR3 protein is CASSWQGETQYF. Here the CDR3 DNA reads TGTGCCAGCAGCTGGCAGGGGGAGACCCAGTACTTC.

The gene calls are TRBV5-5 and TRBJ1-3; D call uncertain. Trimming took off 4 bases at V and 0 bases at J, with 14 bases between the two ends. The length of the CDR3 is 16 residues. Per germline, CDR1 SGHKS and CDR2 YYEKEE (reference sequence). The CDR3 DNA reads TGTGCCAGCAGCCTACTGTCGACGGGCTCTGGAAACACCATATATTTT. Encoded protein: CASSLLSTGSGNTIYF.

The chain is built from TRBV30 and TRBJ2-6; 7 bases are a match to TRBD1. Germline lookup yields CDR1 GTSNPN and CDR2 SVGIG (reference sequence). V lost 0 bases to trimming and J lost 2 bases; unmatched junction nucleotides: 4. CDR3 length: 16 amino acids. CDR3 sequence: CAWSVKGAAGANVLTF. Here the CDR3 DNA reads TGTGCCTGGAGTGTTAAGGGGGCGGCTGGGGCCAACGTCCTGACTTTC.

V is TRBV5-4 and J is TRBJ2-3; a weak D match, TRBD1 (6 bases). The CDR3 length is 14 residues. V was cut by 4 bases and J by 6 bases, with 15 bases left in between. Germline lookup yields CDR1 SGHNT and CDR2 YYREEE (reference sequence). CDR3 coding DNA: TGTGCCAGCAGCCCCAACACAGGGAGCGATACGCAGTATTTT. Translating gives CASSPNTGSDTQYF.

The chain employs TRBV27 and TRBJ1-5; 7 nucleotides align to TRBD1. Trimming cost V 5 bases and J 5 bases; bases outside gene matches: 9. The germline gives CDR1 MNHEY, CDR2 SMNVEV (reference sequence). The CDR3 loop spans 15 amino acids. The CDR3 spells CASSPLTGIHQPQHF. The CDR3 nucleotides are TGTGCCAGCAGTCCGCTGACAGGGATTCATCAGCCCCAGCATTTT.

The chain employs TRBV6-5 and TRBJ1-4; D unclear. The CDR3 covers 10 residues. Germline CDR1 is MNHEY and CDR2 is SVGAGI. V was pared by 8 bases and J by 12 bases, with 10 bases between. CDR3 sequence: CASRNRELFF. CDR3 coding DNA: TGTGCCAGCCGCAACCGGGAACTGTTTTTT.

The V call is TRBV6-5, the J call TRBJ2-7; a possible D gene is TRBD1 (6 bases). Germline CDR1 reads MNHEY; CDR2 reads SVGAGI. The CDR3 loop spans 13 amino acids. The ends were cut back, 7 bases at V and 4 bases at J, with 14 bases in the middle. The CDR3 DNA follows: TGTGCCAGCACCAAACAGGGATTATACGAGCAGTACTTC. This codes for CASTKQGLYEQYF.

The rearrangement links TRBV12-3 or TRBV12-4 to TRBJ1-3; D is unresolved. There are 13 residues in the CDR3. The V end was cut by 3 bases, the J end by 6 bases, with 9 bases between. As DNA, the CDR3 is TGTGCCAGCAGTTTTTCTGTCCCAAACACCATATATTTT. This codes for CASSFSVPNTIYF.

The chain couples TRBV2 to TRBJ2-5; no clear D. With 1 base removed from V and 2 bases from J, the gap between germline ends came to 11 bases. CDR3 length: 15 residues. Germline V lookup: CDR1 SNHLY, CDR2 FYNNEI. DNA of the CDR3: TGTGCCAGCAGTGAAGGTGGCAGCGATCAAGAGACCCAGTACTTC. Translated, it gives CASSEGGSDQETQYF. The full variable domain, in which reference TRBV2 and TRBJ2-5 provide the parts outside the CDR3, is EPEVTQTPSHQVTQMGQEVILRCVPISNHLYFYWYRQILGQKVEFLVSFYNNEISEKSEIFDDQFSVERPDGSNFTLKIRSTKLEDSAMYFCASSEGGSDQETQYFGPGTRLLVL.

The chain has TRBV7-6 and TRBJ2-7; D unresolved. Germline CDR1 reads SGHVS; CDR2 reads FNYEAQ. The germline V and J ends were trimmed by 5 bases and 0 bases, with 11 bases remaining between them. CDR3 length: 14 residues. This chain's CDR3 is CASSQRPGSYEQYF. The CDR3 DNA sequence: TGTGCCAGCAGCCAAAGGCCAGGCTCCTACGAGCAGTACTTC.

The rearrangement uses TRBV9 and TRBJ2-2, with D possibly being TRBD2 (6 bases). V was clipped by 0 bases and J by 7 bases, with 7 bases between them. Germline V lookup: CDR1 SGDLS, CDR2 YYNGEE. There are 13 residues in the CDR3. The CDR3 nucleotides are TGTGCCAGCAGCGTAGGCGGGGTCGGGGAGCTGTTTTTT. Its protein is CASSVGGVGELFF.

Only a few counts were recorded for this clone. The chain employs TRBV6-5 and TRBJ2-6, with D perhaps TRBD1 (5 bases). The germline V gene encodes CDR1 MNHEY and CDR2 SVGAGI. This CDR3 has 15 amino acids. Trimming removed 4 bases from V and 4 bases from J, with 11 bases in between. CDR3 coding DNA: TGTGCCAGCAGTTCGACAGTCTCCGGGGCCAACGTCCTGACTTTC. It is translated as CASSSTVSGANVLTF.

V is TRBV7-9 and J is TRBJ2-5; 9 bases line up with TRBD1. The CDR3 spans 16 residues. Germline assignment: CDR1 SEHNR and CDR2 FQNEAQ (reference sequence). V gave up 1 base and J gave up 5 bases; unmatched junction bases: 8. CDR3 in DNA: TGTGCCAGCAGCTTAGGTTGGGACAGGGCAGGGGAGACCCAGTACTTC. This encodes CASSLGWDRAGETQYF. The full variable domain, with the rest looked up from reference TRBV7-9 and TRBJ2-5, is DTGVSQNPRHKITKRGQNVTFRCDPISEHNRLYWYRQTLGQGPEFLTYFQNEAQLEKSRLLSDRFSAERPKGSFSTLEIQRTEQGDSAMYLCASSLGWDRAGETQYFGPGTRLLVL.

The chain employs TRBV15 and TRBJ1-1; tentatively, D is TRBD1 (5 bases). CDR1 and CDR2 (germline): LNHNV, YYDKDF (reference sequence). V was pared by 0 bases and J by 4 bases, with 9 bases between. The CDR3 sequence is 14 residues long. The CDR3 nucleotides read TGTGCCACCAGCAGAGATAAACAGGCCACTGAAGCTTTCTTT. It is translated as CATSRDKQATEAFF.

The gene calls are TRBV7-2 and TRBJ1-5; 7 bases align to TRBD1. J gave up 3 bases and V 5 bases, and 7 bases lay outside the gene matches. The CDR3 runs to 15 residues. Germline loops: CDR1 SGHTA, CDR2 FQGNSA. The CDR3 sequence is CASSLFGTVNQPQHF. The CDR3 DNA is TGTGCCAGCAGCCTATTCGGGACAGTCAATCAGCCCCAGCATTTT. Filled out from reference TRBV7-2 and TRBJ1-5, the complete variable domain reads GAGVSQSPSNKVTEKGKDVELRCDPISGHTALYWYRQSLGQGLEFLIYFQGNSAPDKSGLPSDRFSAERTGGSVSTLTIQRTQQEDSAVYLCASSLFGTVNQPQHFGDGTRLSIL.

This clone was detected only a few times. DNA of the CDR3: TGTGCCAGCAGTTTAAGGGGCGTCGGAAACACCATATATTTT. Translation gives CASSLRGVGNTIYF. The chain has TRBV28 and TRBJ1-3; a weak D match, TRBD1 (5 bases). The CDR3 has 14 residues. Trimming removed 2 bases at V and 4 bases at J, with 9 bases between. In germline, CDR1 is MDHEN, CDR2 SYDVKM. The whole variable domain, filled in from reference TRBV28 and TRBJ1-3, reads DVKVTQSSRYLVKRTGEKVFLECVQDMDHENMFWYRQDPGLGLRLIYFSYDVKMKEKGDIPEGYSVSREKKERFSLILESASTNQTSMYLCASSLRGVGNTIYFGEGSWLTVV.

CDR3 nucleotides: TGTGCCACCAGCAGAGATATGGCCTGGGATGACAGGGTTAGAAGAAACACCATATATTTT. This encodes CATSRDMAWDDRVRRNTIYF. The chain couples TRBV15 to TRBJ1-3, with 7 bases that match TRBD1. After removal of 0 bases from V and 5 bases from J, the junction contained 19 bases not matched to a gene. The CDR3 is made up of 20 amino acids. Germline CDR1 reads LNHNV; CDR2 reads YYDKDF (reference sequence).